This entry describes one T cell receptor (beta chain). These data are taken from a study of blood T cell repertoires in COVID-19. Produced via immunoSEQ multiplex PCR; TCRdb's table is partial and in-frame only. The profile shows about 120,000 clones, around 90% of them singletons. The clonotype was recovered from a woman between 55 and 75 years old with COVID-19, enrolled during active disease. The sequenced sample consisted of peripheral blood.

The CDR3 loop reads CASGYDLGGLFF. Written as DNA, the CDR3 is TGTGCTAGTGGTTACGACCTGGGGGGTCTGTTTTTT. This rearrangement joins TRBV12-5 to TRBJ1-4, with a weak D call TRBD1 (5 bases). Germline V gene data show CDR1 as LGHNT and CDR2 as FRNRAP. The CDR3 consists of 12 residues. With 4 bases removed from V and 14 bases from J, the gap between germline ends came to 14 bases.